Shown below are 30 T cell receptor beta chains from a single sample sequenced in a study of CD8+ T cells in alopecia areata. cDNA reverse transcribed from extracted RNA served as the sequencing template. The method was immunoSEQ multiplex PCR; TCRdb's version includes in-frame clones alone and lacks a portion of them. The sample contains about 140,000 clones, around 87% of which appear only once. The treatment here: oral pan-JAK inhibitor, 5-10 mg twice daily. The sequencing used CD8+ T cells sorted from blood, collected at week 4, from a patient treated with tofacitinib. The origin of the receptors is a human donor with alopecia areata.

The chain recombines TRBV30 with TRBJ2-7, with D tentatively TRBD1 (5 bases). CDR1 is GTSNPN and CDR2 is SVGIG in the germline V gene (reference sequence). The CDR3 loop spans 12 amino acids. With 0 bases removed from V and 5 bases from J, the gap between germline ends came to 8 bases. CDR3 loop: CAWSVGADEQYF. The DNA for the CDR3 is TGTGCCTGGAGTGTAGGGGCTGACGAGCAGTACTTC.

The J gene is TRBJ1-1, the V gene TRBV5-4; D may be TRBD1 (6 bases). V was shortened by 4 bases and J by 5 bases, with 12 bases between the two germline ends. CDR3 size: 13 residues. The germline V gene encodes CDR1 SGHNT and CDR2 YYREEE (reference sequence). The CDR3, as DNA: TGTGCCAGCAGCCCCGGAGGGGGAACTGAAGCTTTCTTT. It translates to CASSPGGGTEAFF. The full variable domain, with the rest looked up from reference TRBV5-4 and TRBJ1-1, is ETGVTQSPTHLIKTRGQQVTLRCSSQSGHNTVSWYQQALGQGPQFIFQYYREEENGRGNFPPRFSGLQFPNYSSELNVNALELDDSALYLCASSPGGGTEAFFGQGTRLTVV.

There are a few counts of this clone. CDR3 residues: CSVVGDEQYF. As DNA, the CDR3 is TGCAGCGTTGTTGGGGACGAGCAGTACTTC. The chain has TRBV29-1 and TRBJ2-7; no definite D call. The germline V gene encodes CDR1 SQVTM and CDR2 ANQGSEA. Trimming stripped 4 bases from V and 5 bases from J, with 6 bases between. The CDR3 contains 10 residues.

The CDR3 reads CASSLRDGRGQFF. CDR3 nucleotides: TGTGCCAGCAGTTTAAGGGACGGGAGGGGGCAGTTCTTC. The chain uses TRBV27 and TRBJ2-1, with 8 bases identical to TRBD2. Germline V gene sequence: CDR1 MNHEY, CDR2 SMNVEV (reference sequence). This CDR3 spans 13 amino acids. V was clipped by 2 bases and J by 12 bases; unmatched bases: 6.

V gene TRBV9 combines with J gene TRBJ2-2; D possibly uses TRBD1 or TRBD2 (6 bases each). Trimming took 0 bases from V and 4 from J, leaving 13 bases between them. Looked up from germline, CDR1 is SGDLS and CDR2 is YYNGEE. The CDR3 loop spans 16 amino acids. The CDR3 sequence: CASSVAGEEGTGELFF. DNA for the CDR3: TGTGCCAGCAGCGTAGCAGGGGAGGAGGGCACCGGGGAGCTGTTTTTT.

The chain has TRBV2 and TRBJ2-7; D uncertain. This CDR3 has 12 amino acids. Trimming shortened V by 8 bases and J by 1 base, and 9 bases separated the two germline ends. CDR1 is SNHLY, CDR2 FYNNEI, per germline. CDR3: CASLWDSYEQYF. The CDR3, as DNA: TGTGCCAGCCTGTGGGATTCCTACGAGCAGTACTTC.

The chain combines TRBV7-6 with TRBJ1-6; a possible D gene is TRBD1 (5 bases). The germline V gene has CDR1 SGHVS and CDR2 FNYEAQ. Deletions cut 1 base from V and 5 bases from J, with 15 bases between. The CDR3 sequence is 17 residues long. CDR3 in amino acids: CASSLECWDGHNSPLHF. The CDR3 nucleotides are TGTGCCAGCAGCTTAGAGTGTTGGGACGGACATAATTCACCCCTCCACTTT.

The rearrangement joins TRBV5-6 to TRBJ2-1, with 10 positions matching TRBD2. The CDR3 has 17 amino acids. Germline V gene lookup returns CDR1 SGHDT and CDR2 YYEEEE. The V gene end was trimmed by 5 bases and the J gene end by 3 bases; junction bases not matched to a gene: 11. The CDR3 here is CASSSGLAVINYNEQFF. DNA for the CDR3: TGTGCCAGCAGTTCTGGACTAGCGGTTATAAACTACAATGAGCAGTTCTTC.

The rearrangement links TRBV28 to TRBJ2-7, with 11 nucleotides matching TRBD2. The V segment lost 3 bases and the J segment 0 bases; nucleotides outside the gene matches: 10. The CDR3 extends over 18 amino acids. CDR1 and CDR2 from the germline V gene are MDHEN and SYDVKM. CDR3 in DNA: TGTGCCAGCAGTTTTCTAGCGGGGGGTCCTACCAGCTCCTACGAGCAGTACTTC. This gives the protein CASSFLAGGPTSSYEQYF.

Comment on this clone: Other nucleotide sequences from this sample produce the same CDR3. CDR3 amino acids: CSVERESSYNEQFF. The CDR3 DNA follows: TGCAGCGTTGAGAGGGAAAGCTCCTACAATGAGCAGTTCTTC. V and J are TRBV29-1 and TRBJ2-1, with D maybe TRBD2 (5 bases). Germline V gene sequence: CDR1 SQVTM, CDR2 ANQGSEA. The CDR3 runs 14 residues. V lost 3 bases to trimming and J lost 0 bases, with 9 bases between them.

The chain is built from TRBV12-5 and TRBJ2-7; perhaps TRBD1 as D (6 bases). Germline CDR1 LGHNT, CDR2 FRNRAP. Trimming removed 7 bases from V and 0 bases from J, with 13 bases in between. The CDR3 runs 14 residues. The CDR3 sequence: CASEQDSSSYEQYF. CDR3 sequence (DNA): TGTGCTAGTGAGCAGGACAGCAGCTCCTACGAGCAGTACTTC.

The gene calls are TRBV30 and TRBJ2-1; 12 nucleotides align to TRBD2. The CDR3 runs 13 residues. The V and J ends lost 2 bases and 8 bases, in that order; junction bases with no gene match: 1. The germline V gene has CDR1 GTSNPN and CDR2 SVGIG (reference sequence). DNA of the CDR3: TGTGCCTGGAGTCTAGCGGGGGGGCATGAGCAGTTCTTC. It is translated as CAWSLAGGHEQFF.

The chain is built from TRBV13 and TRBJ1-1, with D maybe TRBD1 (5 bases). This CDR3 has 16 residues. V lost 4 bases and J 3 bases, leaving 18 bases between the germline ends. The germline CDR1 and CDR2 sequences are PRHDT and FYEKMQ (reference sequence). DNA of the CDR3: TGTGCCAGCAGCTATCCTCGGCAGGTCAGGGACACTGAAGCTTTCTTT. Translated: CASSYPRQVRDTEAFF.

The rearrangement links TRBV5-1 to TRBJ2-3; D is possibly TRBD2 (6 bases). Trimming left V 6 bases short and J 4 bases short, with 12 bases between. This CDR3 contains 13 residues. Germline V gives CDR1 SGHRS, CDR2 YFSETQ. The chain's CDR3 is CASTTSSPDTQYF. CDR3 DNA: TGCGCCAGCACAACTAGCAGCCCAGATACGCAGTATTTT.

The V gene is TRBV5-1, the J gene TRBJ1-2, with D unresolved. The CDR3 runs to 17 residues. Germline CDR1 is SGHRS and CDR2 is YFSETQ. The V and J ends lost 4 bases and 4 bases respectively, with 23 bases between them. DNA for the CDR3: TGCGCCAGCAGCCCCCTGACCCAATGGGAGGGCCCCTATGGCTACACCTTC. It encodes CASSPLTQWEGPYGYTF.

This clone appeared once. The chain recombines TRBV5-6 with TRBJ1-2; 7 nucleotides match TRBD1. The CDR3 has 14 amino acids. V shed 3 bases, J shed 3 bases, and the junction held 5 bases outside the gene matches. CDR1 SGHDT and CDR2 YYEEEE come from the germline V gene. Here the CDR3 DNA reads TGTGCCAGCAGCTCCACGGGGACAGACTATGGCTACACCTTC. Protein: CASSSTGTDYGYTF.

V gene TRBV5-4 combines with J gene TRBJ2-7, with 8 nucleotides matching TRBD1. CDR3 length: 14 amino acids. V was pared by 4 bases and J by 2 bases, with 5 bases of the junction left unmatched. CDR1 SGHNT and CDR2 YYREEE come from the germline V gene (reference sequence). DNA for the CDR3: TGTGCCAGCAGCGCCGGGACAGGAGCCTACGAGCAGTACTTC. As protein: CASSAGTGAYEQYF. The full variable domain, its missing parts supplied by reference TRBV5-4 and TRBJ2-7, is ETGVTQSPTHLIKTRGQQVTLRCSSQSGHNTVSWYQQALGQGPQFIFQYYREEENGRGNFPPRFSGLQFPNYSSELNVNALELDDSALYLCASSAGTGAYEQYFGPGTRLTVT.

The chain employs TRBV7-3 and TRBJ1-1, with D unresolved. This CDR3 spans 13 amino acids. The germline gives CDR1 SGHTA, CDR2 FQGTGA. V was trimmed by 3 bases and J by 0 bases, leaving 5 bases between them. For the CDR3, the DNA is TGTGCCAGCAGCTTCCACTTGAACACTGAAGCTTTCTTT. It specifies CASSFHLNTEAFF.

The chain recombines TRBV7-2 with TRBJ2-7; 8 positions agree with TRBD1. The CDR3 is 18 amino acids. Per the germline V gene, CDR1 is SGHTA and CDR2 is FQGNSA. Trimming took 5 bases from V and 4 from J; bases not matched to a gene: 19. The CDR3 loop reads CASSEFVRQGKEKYEQYF. The CDR3 bases are TGTGCCAGCAGCGAATTCGTTCGACAGGGGAAAGAGAAGTACGAGCAGTACTTC.

In its sample, this clone was seen once. This chain uses TRBV30 with TRBJ2-1; D gene unclear. Germline V lookup: CDR1 GTSNPN, CDR2 SVGIG (reference sequence). V dropped 2 bases and J dropped 8 bases, with 7 bases sitting between them. The CDR3 is made up of 11 amino acids. Here the CDR3 reads CAWSQSDEQFF. CDR3 DNA sequence: TGTGCCTGGAGTCAGAGCGATGAGCAGTTCTTC.

The rearrangement links TRBV27 to TRBJ1-1, with 9 bases aligning to TRBD1. V lost 4 bases and J lost 1; bases outside the gene matches: 10. This CDR3 comprises 17 residues. CDR1 is MNHEY, CDR2 SMNVEV, per germline (reference sequence). CDR3: CASSSQLTQGANTEAFF. In DNA, the CDR3 is TGTGCCAGCAGTTCCCAATTAACACAGGGGGCGAACACTGAAGCTTTCTTT.

The chain links TRBV30 to TRBJ2-3; the D gene is possibly TRBD1 (8 bases). CDR1 is GTSNPN, CDR2 SVGIG, per germline (reference sequence). V was clipped by 1 base and J by 4 bases, with 15 bases between them. This CDR3 has 15 amino acids. The CDR3 region is CAWSADTGGADTQYF. CDR3 DNA: TGTGCCTGGAGTGCAGATACAGGGGGGGCAGATACGCAGTATTTT.

This clone occurred a few times. The V gene is TRBV5-1, the J gene TRBJ1-1, with a weak D call TRBD1 (6 bases). V lost 3 bases, J lost 4 bases, and 16 bases lay in between. The CDR3 runs to 15 residues. Germline V lookup: CDR1 SGHRS, CDR2 YFSETQ. The CDR3 DNA reads TGCGCCAGCAGCTGGACAGAATGGGGGGCCACTGAAGCTTTCTTT. It yields the protein CASSWTEWGATEAFF.

This chain connects TRBV5-1 to TRBJ2-7, with 7 bases lining up with TRBD1. From germline, CDR1 is SGHRS and CDR2 YFSETQ. The length of the CDR3 is 14 residues. Unmatched junction bases numbered 5, after V lost 4 bases and J lost 1 base. The CDR3 protein is CASSAGQDSYEQYF. CDR3 nucleotide sequence: TGCGCCAGCAGCGCCGGACAGGATTCCTACGAGCAGTACTTC.

V and J are TRBV29-1 and TRBJ2-3; TRBD1 matches at 10 bases. The V segment lost 7 bases and the J segment 4 bases; nucleotides outside the gene matches: 8. This CDR3 has 14 residues. Germline V gene lookup returns CDR1 SQVTM and CDR2 ANQGSEA. This chain's CDR3 is CSDQGQGTADTQYF. The CDR3 DNA sequence: TGCAGCGACCAGGGACAGGGGACGGCAGATACGCAGTATTTT.

The chain recombines TRBV29-1 with TRBJ1-2, with D maybe TRBD1 (6 bases). This CDR3 comprises 13 residues. CDR1 and CDR2 from the germline V gene are SQVTM and ANQGSEA. Trimming cost V 3 bases and J 4 bases, with 12 bases left between them. The CDR3 is CSVDFGTRYGYTF. The CDR3 region has the DNA TGCAGCGTTGATTTTGGGACACGCTATGGCTACACCTTC.

The V call is TRBV30, the J call TRBJ2-3; weak D call: TRBD2 (5 bases). Germline CDR1 is GTSNPN and CDR2 is SVGIG (reference sequence). The CDR3 is made up of 13 amino acids. The germline V and J ends were trimmed by 5 bases and 1 base, with 10 bases remaining between them. The CDR3 region has the DNA TGTGCCTGGGAGCGGACCCGCACAGATACGCAGTATTTT. The encoded protein is CAWERTRTDTQYF.

The chain couples TRBV5-1 to TRBJ2-7, with 9 bases that match TRBD2. From germline, CDR1 is SGHRS and CDR2 YFSETQ. The V gene end was trimmed by 1 base and the J gene end by 2 bases; junction bases not matched to a gene: 1. CDR3 length: 14 residues. The CDR3 region is CASSLPSGTYEQYF. The CDR3, as DNA: TGCGCCAGCAGCTTGCCTAGCGGGACCTACGAGCAGTACTTC.

This rearrangement joins TRBV6-1 to TRBJ2-1; D is uncertain. There are 10 residues in the CDR3. Germline V gives CDR1 MNHNS, CDR2 SASEGT. V was clipped by 3 bases and J by 10 bases, with 4 bases between them. The CDR3 DNA reads as TGTGCCAGCAGTGATCAGGAGCAGTTCTTC. It specifies CASSDQEQFF.

The gene calls are TRBV9 and TRBJ2-7; 8 bases map to TRBD2. The CDR3 consists of 18 residues. Germline V lookup: CDR1 SGDLS, CDR2 YYNGEE. V dropped 0 bases and J dropped 2; count of bases not matched to a gene: 13. The CDR3 nucleotides read TGTGCCAGCAGCGTAGGACCCATGAGCGGGAGCCCCGCCTACGAGCAGTACTTC. Translating it yields CASSVGPMSGSPAYEQYF.